This T cell receptor beta chain is from a study of regulatory T cells in long-lasting Graves disease. Study overall: Antithyroid drugs had been given to newly diagnosed Graves' patients for under 3 months.

CDR1 MDHEN and CDR2 SYDVKM come from the germline V gene. The CDR3 contains 14 residues. Trimming took off 6 bases at V and 4 bases at J, with 13 bases between the two ends. iRepertoire HTBI primers and Arm-PCR of CDR3 regions built TCR beta libraries. MiXCR was run by TCRdb on the multiplex PCR reads, yielding one entry per CDR3 protein. The sample includes about 470,000 distinct CDR3 sequences, 15% to 20% of them seen just once. The sample's time point: newly diagnosed GD, antithyroid drugs for less than 3 months. With RNA extracted from PBMCs as input, the TCR library was made. The data were also submitted as part of a second study, on T cells in Graves' hyperthyroidism and ophthalmopathy. This second report adds: Aged 18 to 65, the patients had hyperthyroidism that was newly diagnosed and had lasted under 2 months. First-round RT-PCR of the TCR CDR3 relied on the HTBI primer set.

Sequencing was performed on peripheral blood mononuclear cells (PBMCs), taken at new diagnosis, from a patient treated with antithyroid drugs. The receptor was isolated from a man in his forties with Graves disease. This chain links TRBV28 with TRBJ2-4; tentative D call: TRBD2 (6 bases). The CDR3 spells CASSPPGSKNIQYF. CDR3 nucleotide sequence: TGTGCCAGCAGCCCCCCCGGGAGTAAAAACATTCAGTACTTC.